Listed below are T cell receptor beta chains from one sample, sequenced in a study of cytomegalovirus exposure and HLA in healthy donors. Method: immunoSEQ multiplex PCR; TCRdb's copy keeps in-frame clones and lacks some. The table records about 190,000 clones, approximately 79% of them present only once. The specimen sequenced was PBMCs. All receptors derive from a man in his forties in good health and CMV-seropositive. Both conserved end residues are part of each CDR3. The size of a clone is reported for some rows only, either as once, few or many, or as a class for expanded clones.

V	size	length	CDR3
TRBV30	.	14	CAWGPTALGYGYTF
TRBV7-8	.	18	CASSSHPREDRRPVRAFF
TRBV6-5	.	14	CASSFSRGNTEAFF
TRBV29-1	.	10	CSARQGELFF
TRBV5-4	once	16	CASSLPAGGAGYGYTF
TRBV28	.	15	CASSFSGVGNQPQHF
TRBV9	.	14	CASSVALNGNTIYF
TRBV30	.	12	CAWSPGGSEQYF
TRBV5-6	.	16	CASSLRGGRSWETQYF
TRBV5-4	.	13	CASSLGTDQPQHF
TRBV11-2	.	14	CASSLSVARTEAFF
TRBV15	.	15	CATSRVTPAANIQYF
TRBV30	few	13	CAWSYGQGGEQYF
TRBV7-2	.	18	CASSLGRLAGWSYNEQFF
TRBV5-1	.	14	CASSGPGGNYGYTF
TRBV2	.	14	CASKEDSRDNEQFF
TRBV11-2	.	14	CASSLGRQGGRAFF
TRBV7-2	.	15	CASSFRTSGWPEQFF
TRBV5-6	.	14	CASSLEGVYNEQFF
TRBV29-1	.	15	CSVEGTGGSNTEAFF
TRBV18	.	16	CASSHDFRVNNEKLFF
TRBV27	.	15	CASSFTGGYTYEQYF
TRBV5-1	.	14	CASSLQAGSYEQYF
TRBV9	.	13	CASSVGGAYGYTF
TRBV9	.	14	CASSVTGLWETQYF
TRBV18	.	15	CASSPGTGSTDTQYF
TRBV2	once	10	CASRGTEAFF
TRBV28	.	16	CASSPLVGQGNQPQHF
TRBV7-6	.	15	CASSLDPTLGETQYF
TRBV7-2	few	13	CASSRDPRDTQYF
TRBV19	.	15	CASSIGQGALDTQYF
TRBV19	.	13	CASGQGGGYGYTF
TRBV6-5	.	14	CASRRTGASTEAFF
TRBV5-6	.	16	CASSFQPSGSTDTQYF
TRBV15	.	15	CATSNHGTGGYEQYF
TRBV7-2	few	15	CASSLAGGGTQPQHF
TRBV9	.	15	CASSELRMGTDTQYF
TRBV5-4	.	15	CASSADQGRQETQYF
TRBV7-3	.	15	CASSSMGGAGTPLHF
TRBV4-1	.	16	CASSQDLGHLNTEAFF
TRBV28	.	11	CASSWGDSQFF
TRBV5-6	.	11	CASGGTVEQFF
TRBV18	.	18	CASSLTGTGVSTNYGYTF
TRBV6-5	.	14	CASSTRTGGDEQYF
TRBV28	once	12	CASTLRGSPLHF
TRBV27	.	14	CASSPRQWQETQYF
TRBV7-3	.	14	CASSLRGRGDEQFF
TRBV28	.	12	CASRQGDTEAFF
TRBV19	.	17	CASSIFGQGAGGTEAFF